The clone carrying this T cell receptor (beta chain) was seen repeatedly, ten times or more. The antigen is unknown. The stable label applied to hyperthyroidism with no ophthalmopathy within 18 months of follow-up. PBMCs were obtained from roughly 9 ml of fresh peripheral blood. RNA served as the template for amplifying TCR beta CDR3 regions. An opening RT-PCR round employed HTBI primers and preceded a second-round multiplex PCR. TCRdb reprocessed the multiplex PCR reads with MiXCR, giving one entry per CDR3 protein. The data show some 410,000 distinct CDR3 sequences, over 20% seen once. These data belong to a study of Graves' ophthalmopathy and Graves' hyperthyroidism. At the level of the study: Specimen type is peripheral blood, obtained at initial diagnosis before any treatment.

The CDR3 has 14 amino acids. V lost 4 bases to trimming and J lost 1 base, with 11 bases between them. Germline CDR1 and CDR2: LGHNA and YSLEER. Points from the study as a whole: Blood also carried most expanded thyroid clonotypes exceeding 0.001 frequency.

The sample was peripheral blood. The origin of this receptor is a woman younger than 30 with stable Graves' hyperthyroidism. V gene TRBV4-3 combines with J gene TRBJ2-7, with D hard to call. CDR3 residues: CASSLRAASYEQYF. CDR3 coding DNA: TGCGCCAGCAGCCTACGGGCAGCGTCCTACGAGCAGTACTTC.